This paragraph reports one T cell receptor beta chain. Sequencing was performed with immunoSEQ multiplex PCR; in TCRdb, only in-frame clones are kept and a portion is missing. The sample includes some 120,000 clones, more than 80% of them seen just once. Looked up from germline, CDR1 is SGHNT and CDR2 is YYREEE (reference sequence). The CDR3 has 16 residues. With 4 bases clipped from V and 7 bases from J, the junction kept 13 bases outside the gene matches. The data derive from a study of control samples from healthy donors and cancer patients. The sequencing sample was made of blood. The chain couples TRBV5-4 to TRBJ2-2, with 7 positions matching TRBD2. This clonotype originated in a man younger than 30 in good health. CDR3 region: CASSVTPQGRGGELFF. In DNA, the CDR3 is TGTGCCAGCAGCGTGACCCCACAAGGGAGGGGCGGGGAGCTGTTTTTT.